Listed below are T cell receptor beta chains from one sample, sequenced in a study of identical twins. TCRdb itself ran the 5' RACE reads through MiXCR, one entry per CDR3 protein. The sample contains approximately 680,000 distinct CDR3 sequences, roughly 7.1% of which appear only once. The sample was also reused in another study, on yellow fever vaccine responses in identical twins.

Sequenced input: PBMCs. Receptors originate from a woman aged 18-29 years in good health. CDR3s include the opening cysteine and the closing phenylalanine or tryptophan. A clone size is listed for some rows: how often the clone was seen (once, few, many), or a class if it is expanded.

size: few; V: TRBV7-6; CDR3: CASSFGRQGGTDTQYF
size: few; V: TRBV3-1; CDR3: CASSRAGGLGNTIYF
size: -; V: TRBV9; CDR3: CASSQNGTTTYNEQFF
size: many; V: TRBV28; CDR3: CASSGTGVGEKLFF
size: few; V: TRBV20-1; CDR3: CSARDPGTSGRDTQYF
size: many; V: TRBV20-1; CDR3: CSARDPPNQPQHF
size: few; V: TRBV7-9; CDR3: CASSLAVQGSNQPQHF
size: few; V: TRBV25-1; CDR3: CASSDLQGAGNEQFF
size: few; V: TRBV12-3/TRBV12-4; CDR3: CASSLGQGLKNIQYF
size: -; V: TRBV5-1; CDR3: CASSLGSGFYEQYF
size: few; V: TRBV4-1; CDR3: CASSQPSLTSGSPTGELFF
size: few; V: TRBV29-1; CDR3: CSVDKATNQETQYF
size: -; V: TRBV7-8; CDR3: CASSMLQGNEQFF
size: many; V: TRBV12-3/TRBV12-4; CDR3: CASSPKRGGRNEQFF
size: few; V: TRBV9; CDR3: CASSVAESGRSPLHF
size: many; V: TRBV27; CDR3: CASRDSANTGELFF
size: -; V: TRBV20-1; CDR3: CSARPYGEASYEQYF
size: -; V: TRBV11-2; CDR3: CASPSGPDYNEQFF
size: few; V: TRBV5-1; CDR3: CASSPLGFSNQPQHF
size: many; V: TRBV13; CDR3: CASSLGAGGINTQYF
size: few; V: TRBV28; CDR3: CASSFYASGRIEGYRNEQFF
size: -; V: TRBV20-1; CDR3: CSASPPQGPTEAFF